This T cell receptor beta chain came from a study of T cell responses to AZD1222 COVID-19 vaccine. This CDR3 has 16 residues. The germline CDR1 and CDR2 sequences are SGHNT and YYREEE (reference sequence). Trimming removed 4 bases from V and 2 bases from J, with 17 bases in between. Repertoires were generated with immunoSEQ multiplex PCR, while TCRdb's copy carries only in-frame clones and drops some. The table has approximately 140,000 clones, around 89% seen once. The rearrangement uses TRBV5-4 and TRBJ2-3; D is possibly TRBD1 or TRBD2 (5 bases each). The sequence was collected from an adult in good health. The starting material was peripheral blood, obtained on day 0 of AZD1222 vaccination. CDR3: CASSSPDRGTTDTQYF. The DNA for the CDR3 is TGTGCCAGCAGCAGCCCTGATCGGGGCACCACAGATACGCAGTATTTT.